This T cell receptor beta chain was documented in a study of blood T cell repertoires in COVID-19. The overall study: Acute-phase and convalescent COVID-19 samples originated in the United States, Italy and Spain. Sources were T cells, B-cell-depleted T cells, or PBMCs; the material itself was cDNA or gDNA.

Per the authors' pipeline: Reference gene primer amplification gave nucleated cell count estimates. Assay: immunoSEQ multiplex PCR; the TCRdb copy retains only in-frame clones and omits some. V and J calls and clone size are copied from that table; D and trimming were computed from the DNA. The sample has about 85,000 clones; around 88% are singletons. Source material: peripheral blood. This sequence was found in a man aged 55 to 69 with acute or convalescent COVID-19.

CDR3 sequence reads: CASSPDRGGRVTEAFF. The CDR3 nucleotides are TGTGCCAGCAGCCCCGACAGGGGGGGTCGGGTTACTGAAGCTTTCTTT. The chain couples TRBV9 to TRBJ1-1, with 9 bases that match TRBD1. The V and J ends lost 4 bases and 5 bases, in that order; junction bases with no gene match: 12. The germline CDR1 and CDR2 sequences are SGDLS and YYNGEE. CDR3 size: 16 residues.